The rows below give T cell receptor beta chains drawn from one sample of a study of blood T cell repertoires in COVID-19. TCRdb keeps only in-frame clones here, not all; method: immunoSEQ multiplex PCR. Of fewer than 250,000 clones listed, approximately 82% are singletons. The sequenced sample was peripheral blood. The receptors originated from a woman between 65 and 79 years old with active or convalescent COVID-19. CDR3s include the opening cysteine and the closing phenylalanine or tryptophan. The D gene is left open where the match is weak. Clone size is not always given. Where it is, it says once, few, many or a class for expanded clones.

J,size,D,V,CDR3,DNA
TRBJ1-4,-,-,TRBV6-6,CASSTGPNEKLFF,TGTGCCAGCTCGACAGGACCGAATGAAAAACTGTTTTTT
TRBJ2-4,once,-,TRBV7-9,CASSRPGQVLAKNIQYF,TGTGCCAGCAGTCGTCCGGGACAAGTCCTAGCCAAAAACATTCAGTACTTC
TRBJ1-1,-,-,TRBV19,CASSPSQGAAFF,TGTGCCAGTAGTCCGTCCCAGGGTGCGGCTTTCTTT
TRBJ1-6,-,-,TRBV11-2,CASSLLYNSPLHF,TGTGCCAGCAGCTTACTCTATAATTCACCCCTCCACTTT
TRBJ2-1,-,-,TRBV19,CASSIQGSNNEQFF,TGTGCCAGTAGTATACAGGGCAGCAACAATGAGCAGTTCTTC
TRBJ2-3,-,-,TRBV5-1,CASSPDRTTDTQYF,TGCGCCAGCAGCCCAGATCGAACCACAGATACGCAGTATTTT
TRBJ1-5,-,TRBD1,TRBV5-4,CASSADRGGPQHF,TGTGCCAGCAGCGCGGACAGGGGAGGGCCCCAGCATTTT
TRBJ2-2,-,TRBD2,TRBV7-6,CASSSGLAEELFF,TGTGCCAGCAGCTCCGGACTAGCGGAAGAGCTGTTTTTT
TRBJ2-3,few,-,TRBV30,CAWSRGLIDTQYF,TGTGCCTGGAGTCGGGGATTAATAGATACGCAGTATTTT
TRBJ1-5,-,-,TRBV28,CAIARRNSNQPQHF,TGTGCCATCGCTAGACGGAATAGCAATCAGCCCCAGCATTTT
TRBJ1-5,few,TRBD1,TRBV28,CASRRTGNQPQHF,TGTGCCAGCAGGCGGACAGGGAATCAGCCCCAGCATTTT
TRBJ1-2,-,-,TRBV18,CASSPPGSTFYGYTF,TGTGCCAGCTCACCACCGGGCAGCACTTTCTATGGCTACACCTTC
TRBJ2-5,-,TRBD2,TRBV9,CASSLTGGPIQETQYF,TGTGCCAGCAGCTTGACGGGGGGGCCGATTCAAGAGACCCAGTACTTC
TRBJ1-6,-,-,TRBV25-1,CASSEGGTLHF,TGTGCCAGCAGTGAAGGGGGCACCCTCCACTTT
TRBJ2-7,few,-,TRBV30,CAWSSPGQYEQYF,TGTGCCTGGAGTTCCCCAGGACAGTACGAGCAGTACTTC
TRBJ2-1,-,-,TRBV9,CASSVGEDEQFF,TGTGCCAGCAGCGTAGGGGAGGATGAGCAGTTCTTC
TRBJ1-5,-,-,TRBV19,CASLPGGGNQPQHF,TGTGCCAGTCTCCCTGGGGGAGGGAATCAGCCCCAGCATTTT
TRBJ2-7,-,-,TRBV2,CATSPTYEQYF,TGTGCCACGTCCCCTACCTACGAGCAGTACTTC
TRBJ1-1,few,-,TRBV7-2,CASSFDGRGEAFF,TGTGCCAGCAGCTTCGACGGTAGAGGCGAAGCTTTCTTT
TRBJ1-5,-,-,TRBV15,CAISPGNQPQHF,TGTGCCATCAGTCCAGGCAATCAGCCCCAGCATTTT
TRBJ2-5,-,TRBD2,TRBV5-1,CASSFSGREATQYF,TGCGCCAGCAGCTTTAGCGGGAGGGAGGCGACCCAGTACTTC
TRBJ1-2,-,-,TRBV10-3,CAITELREGSGYTF,TGTGCCATCACCGAACTTCGGGAGGGGAGTGGCTACACCTTC
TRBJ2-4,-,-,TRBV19,CASSIGYRVLRYF,TGTGCCAGTAGTATAGGGTACAGGGTTTTGCGGTACTTC
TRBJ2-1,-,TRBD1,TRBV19,CASSRDRGNEQFF,TGTGCCAGTAGCCGGGACAGGGGGAATGAGCAGTTCTTC
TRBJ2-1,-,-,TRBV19,CASSLGSSSYNEQFF,TGTGCCAGTAGTCTAGGTTCCAGCTCCTACAATGAGCAGTTCTTC
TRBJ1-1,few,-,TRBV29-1,CSGGRRPNTEAFF,TGCAGCGGGGGACGGCGGCCGAACACTGAAGCTTTCTTT
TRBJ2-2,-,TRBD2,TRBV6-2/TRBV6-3,CASSYTSGRARRTGELFF,TGTGCCAGCAGCTATACTAGCGGGAGGGCCCGGCGGACCGGGGAGCTGTTTTTT
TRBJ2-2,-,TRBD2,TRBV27,CASSLEAGFATGELFF,TGTGCCAGCAGTTTAGAAGCGGGATTTGCGACCGGGGAGCTGTTTTTT
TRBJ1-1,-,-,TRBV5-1,CASSFNGGAMNTEAFF,TGCGCCAGCAGCTTCAATGGGGGGGCTATGAACACTGAAGCTTTCTTT
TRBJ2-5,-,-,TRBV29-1,CSVKRGGQETQYF,TGCAGCGTTAAGCGCGGAGGGCAGGAGACCCAGTACTTC
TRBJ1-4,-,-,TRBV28,CASRHDRLNNEKLFF,TGTGCCAGCAGGCATGACAGACTCAATAATGAAAAACTGTTTTTT
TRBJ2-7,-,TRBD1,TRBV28,CASIPQGGGAYEQYF,TGTGCCAGCATCCCACAGGGGGGAGGCGCCTACGAGCAGTACTTC
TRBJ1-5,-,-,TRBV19,CASSLYDGDQPQHF,TGTGCCAGTAGTCTTTATGACGGGGATCAGCCCCAGCATTTT
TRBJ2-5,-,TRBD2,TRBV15,CATAPGLAGRPGGETQYF,TGTGCCACCGCCCCGGGGCTAGCGGGAAGACCTGGGGGGGAGACCCAGTACTTC
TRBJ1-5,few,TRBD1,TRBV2,CASSVGQGSQPQHF,TGTGCCAGCAGTGTGGGACAGGGAAGTCAGCCCCAGCATTTT
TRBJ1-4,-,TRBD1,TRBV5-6,CASSHRGGTNEKLFF,TGTGCCAGCAGCCACAGGGGAGGAACTAATGAAAAACTGTTTTTT
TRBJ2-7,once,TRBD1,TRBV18,CASSPQGTGYEQYF,TGTGCCAGCTCACCACAGGGGACAGGTTACGAGCAGTACTTC
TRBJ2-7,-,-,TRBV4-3,CASSQDHRFAYEQYF,TGCGCCAGCAGCCAAGATCACAGGTTTGCCTACGAGCAGTACTTC
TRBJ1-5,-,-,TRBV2,CASHTDSYQPQHF,TGTGCCAGCCATACAGACAGTTATCAGCCCCAGCATTTT
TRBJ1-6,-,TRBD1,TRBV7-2,CASSSQGQGYSPLHF,TGTGCCAGCAGCTCTCAGGGACAGGGTTACTCACCCCTCCACTTT
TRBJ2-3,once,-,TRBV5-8,CASSSAGANTDTQYF,TGTGCCAGCAGCTCGGCGGGGGCAAACACAGATACGCAGTATTTT
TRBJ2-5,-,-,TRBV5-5,CASGEETQYF,TGTGCCAGCGGGGAGGAGACCCAGTACTTC